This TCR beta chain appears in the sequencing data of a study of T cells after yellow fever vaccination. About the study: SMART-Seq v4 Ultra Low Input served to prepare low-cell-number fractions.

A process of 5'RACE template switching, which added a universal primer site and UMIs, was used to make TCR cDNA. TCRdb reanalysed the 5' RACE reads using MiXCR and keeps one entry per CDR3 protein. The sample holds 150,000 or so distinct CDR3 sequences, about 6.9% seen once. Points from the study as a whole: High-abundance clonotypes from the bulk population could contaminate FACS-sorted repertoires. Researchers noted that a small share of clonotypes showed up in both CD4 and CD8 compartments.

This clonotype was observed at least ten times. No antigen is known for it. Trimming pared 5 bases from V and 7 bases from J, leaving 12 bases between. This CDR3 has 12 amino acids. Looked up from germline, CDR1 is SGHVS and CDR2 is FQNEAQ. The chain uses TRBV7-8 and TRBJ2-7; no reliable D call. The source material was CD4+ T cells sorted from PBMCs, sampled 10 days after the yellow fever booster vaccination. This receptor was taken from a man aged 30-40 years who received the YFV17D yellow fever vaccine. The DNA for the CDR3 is TGTGCCAGCAGCCCCCCGAGGCATGAGCAGTACTTC. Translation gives CASSPPRHEQYF.